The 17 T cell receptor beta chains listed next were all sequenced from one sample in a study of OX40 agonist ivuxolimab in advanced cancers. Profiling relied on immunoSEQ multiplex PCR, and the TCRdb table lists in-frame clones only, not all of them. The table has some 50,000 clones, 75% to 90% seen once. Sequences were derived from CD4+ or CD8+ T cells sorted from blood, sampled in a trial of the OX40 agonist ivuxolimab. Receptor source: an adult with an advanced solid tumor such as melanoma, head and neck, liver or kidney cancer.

In DNA form, the CDR3 reads TGCAGTGCTAGTTCGGTCTACGAGCAGTACTTC. This codes for CSASSVYEQYF. The rearrangement uses TRBV20-1 and TRBJ2-7; unclear D gene. Germline lookup yields CDR1 DFQATT and CDR2 SNEGSKA (reference sequence). The CDR3 spans 11 residues. Trimming left V 3 bases short and J 3 bases short, with 6 bases between.

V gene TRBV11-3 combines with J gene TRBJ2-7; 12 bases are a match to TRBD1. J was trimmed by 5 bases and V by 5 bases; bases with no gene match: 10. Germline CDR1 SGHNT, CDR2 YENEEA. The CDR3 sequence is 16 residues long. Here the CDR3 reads CASSPGTGGWVDEQYF. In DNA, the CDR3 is TGTGCCAGCAGCCCCGGGACAGGGGGCTGGGTGGACGAGCAGTACTTC.

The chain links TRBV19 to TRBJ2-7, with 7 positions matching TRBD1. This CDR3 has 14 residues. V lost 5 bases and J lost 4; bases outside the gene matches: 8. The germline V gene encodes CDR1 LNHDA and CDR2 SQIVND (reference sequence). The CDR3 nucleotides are TGTGCCAGTAGTGGGACAGTTCTCTTTTACGAGCAGTACTTC. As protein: CASSGTVLFYEQYF.

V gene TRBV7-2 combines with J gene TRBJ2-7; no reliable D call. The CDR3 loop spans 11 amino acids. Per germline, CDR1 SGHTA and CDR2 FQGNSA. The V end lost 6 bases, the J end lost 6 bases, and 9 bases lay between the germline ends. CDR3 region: CASSLELEQYF. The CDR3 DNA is TGTGCCAGCAGTCTAGAGCTCGAGCAGTACTTC.

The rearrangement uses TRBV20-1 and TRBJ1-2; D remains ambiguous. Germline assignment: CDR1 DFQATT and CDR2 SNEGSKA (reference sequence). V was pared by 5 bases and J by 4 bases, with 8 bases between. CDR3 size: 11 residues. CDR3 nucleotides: TGCAGTGCTGGTTTAATCTATGGCTACACCTTC. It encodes CSAGLIYGYTF.

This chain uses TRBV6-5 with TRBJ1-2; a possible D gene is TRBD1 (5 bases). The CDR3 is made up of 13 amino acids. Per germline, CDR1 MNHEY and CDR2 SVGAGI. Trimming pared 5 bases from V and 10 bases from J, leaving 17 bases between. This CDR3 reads CASSPGAPNTYTF. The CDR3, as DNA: TGTGCCAGCAGTCCCGGGGCCCCTAATACCTACACCTTC.

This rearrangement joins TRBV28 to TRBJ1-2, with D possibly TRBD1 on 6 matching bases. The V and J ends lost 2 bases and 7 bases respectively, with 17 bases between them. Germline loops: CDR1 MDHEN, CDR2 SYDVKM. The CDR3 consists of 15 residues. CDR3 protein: CASSLGDTRGSGYTF. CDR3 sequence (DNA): TGTGCCAGCAGTTTAGGGGACACACGGGGGAGTGGCTACACCTTC.

The CDR3 nucleotides are TGCAGCGTCGCGGGACACGTCGACTACGAGCAGTACTTC. Translation: CSVAGHVDYEQYF. The chain joins TRBV29-1 to TRBJ2-7; the D gene could be TRBD1 or TRBD2 (6 bases each). Germline V gene lookup returns CDR1 SQVTM and CDR2 ANQGSEA. There are 13 residues in the CDR3. The germline V and J ends were trimmed by 6 bases and 3 bases, with 15 bases remaining between them.

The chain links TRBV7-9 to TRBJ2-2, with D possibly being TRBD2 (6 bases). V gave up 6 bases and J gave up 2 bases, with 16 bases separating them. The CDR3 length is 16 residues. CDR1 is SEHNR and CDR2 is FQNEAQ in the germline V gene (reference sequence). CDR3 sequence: CASRLGAGSNTGELFF. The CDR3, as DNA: TGTGCCAGCAGACTCGGGGCGGGGTCCAACACCGGGGAGCTGTTTTTT.

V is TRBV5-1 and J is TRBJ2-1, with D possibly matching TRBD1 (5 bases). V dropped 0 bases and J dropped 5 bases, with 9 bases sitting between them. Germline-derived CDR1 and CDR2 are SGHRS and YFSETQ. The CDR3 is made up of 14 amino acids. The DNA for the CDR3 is TGCGCCAGCAGCTTGGGTTGGGGCGACAATGAGCAGTTCTTC. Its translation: CASSLGWGDNEQFF.

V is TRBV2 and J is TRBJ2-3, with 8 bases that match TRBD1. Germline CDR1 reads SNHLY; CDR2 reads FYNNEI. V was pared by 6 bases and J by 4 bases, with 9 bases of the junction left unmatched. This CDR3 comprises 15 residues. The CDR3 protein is CASRKQGAEADTQYF. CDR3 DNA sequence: TGTGCCAGCAGGAAGCAGGGGGCAGAAGCAGATACGCAGTATTTT.

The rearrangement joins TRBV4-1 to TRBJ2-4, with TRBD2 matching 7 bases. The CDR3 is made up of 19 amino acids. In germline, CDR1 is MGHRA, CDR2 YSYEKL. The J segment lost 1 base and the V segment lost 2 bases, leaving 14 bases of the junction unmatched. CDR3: CASSQSGVGGDYAKNIQYF. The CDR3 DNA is TGCGCCAGCAGCCAAAGCGGGGTGGGAGGGGACTACGCCAAAAACATTCAGTACTTC.

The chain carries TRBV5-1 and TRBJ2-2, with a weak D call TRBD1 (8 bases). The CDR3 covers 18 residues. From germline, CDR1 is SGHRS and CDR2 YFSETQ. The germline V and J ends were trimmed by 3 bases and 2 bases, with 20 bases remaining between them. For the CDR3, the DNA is TGCGCCAGCAGCTCGAGAGGGACAGGAGCGGGAAACACCGGGGAGCTGTTTTTT. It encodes CASSSRGTGAGNTGELFF. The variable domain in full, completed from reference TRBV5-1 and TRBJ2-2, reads KAGVTQTPRYLIKTRGQQVTLSCSPISGHRSVSWYQQTPGQGLQFLFEYFSETQRNKGNFPGRFSGRQFSNSRSEMNVSTLELGDSALYLCASSSRGTGAGNTGELFFGEGSRLTVL.

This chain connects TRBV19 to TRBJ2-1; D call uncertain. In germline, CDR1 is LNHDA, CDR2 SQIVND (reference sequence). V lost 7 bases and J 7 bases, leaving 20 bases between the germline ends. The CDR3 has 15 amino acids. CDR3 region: CASIPPGLGRNEQFF. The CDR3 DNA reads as TGTGCCAGTATTCCCCCCGGGCTTGGAAGGAATGAGCAGTTCTTC.

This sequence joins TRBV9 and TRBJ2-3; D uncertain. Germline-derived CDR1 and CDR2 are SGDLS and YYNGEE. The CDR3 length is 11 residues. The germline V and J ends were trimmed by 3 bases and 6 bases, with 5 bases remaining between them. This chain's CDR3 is CASSAADTQYF. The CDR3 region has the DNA TGTGCCAGCAGCGCTGCCGATACGCAGTATTTT.

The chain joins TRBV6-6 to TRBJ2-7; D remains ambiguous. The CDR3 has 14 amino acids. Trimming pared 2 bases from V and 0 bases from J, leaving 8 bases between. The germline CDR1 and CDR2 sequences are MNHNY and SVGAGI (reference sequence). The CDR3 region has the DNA TGTGCCAGCAGTTACGTGGGGATCTCCTACGAGCAGTACTTC. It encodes CASSYVGISYEQYF.

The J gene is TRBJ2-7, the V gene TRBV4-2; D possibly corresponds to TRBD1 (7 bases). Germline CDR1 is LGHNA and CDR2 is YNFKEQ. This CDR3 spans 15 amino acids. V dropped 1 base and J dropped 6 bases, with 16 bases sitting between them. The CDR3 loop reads CASSQVPRGVGEQYF. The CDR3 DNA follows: TGTGCCAGCAGCCAAGTACCCAGGGGGGTCGGCGAGCAGTACTTC.